The 10 T cell receptor beta chains below come from one sample, sequenced in a study of cytomegalovirus exposure and HLA in healthy donors. The study ran its PCR with 60 Vbeta and 13 Jbeta primers. Data came from immunoSEQ multiplex PCR; TCRdb stores just in-frame clones and leaves some out. This table holds fewer than 180,000 clones, around 60% found once. The sequenced material came from PBMCs. These receptors all stem from a woman in her sixties or seventies in good health and CMV-seropositive.

This clone was found once. The genes are TRBV28 and TRBJ2-7; tentative D call: TRBD1 (6 bases). Trimming took off 4 bases at V and 0 bases at J, with 13 bases between the two ends. Germline assignment: CDR1 MDHEN and CDR2 SYDVKM. The CDR3 spans 15 residues. The CDR3 region has the DNA TGTGCCAGCAGTTCCATCCGGGACATCTCCTACGAGCAGTACTTC. Encoded protein: CASSSIRDISYEQYF.

The chain uses TRBV5-4 and TRBJ2-2; TRBD2 aligns across 7 bases. Germline-derived CDR1 and CDR2 are SGHNT and YYREEE (reference sequence). The CDR3 length is 14 residues. V was pared by 1 base and J by 6 bases, with 3 bases of the junction left unmatched. This chain's CDR3 is CASSLLRESGELFF. CDR3 DNA: TGTGCCAGCAGCTTGTTGCGGGAGTCCGGGGAGCTGTTTTTT.

In its sample, this clone was seen a few times. The rearrangement joins TRBV28 to TRBJ1-4; TRBD1 might be the D (6 bases). The V gene's germline CDR1 is MDHEN and CDR2 SYDVKM. V gave up 7 bases and J gave up 8 bases, with 17 bases separating them. CDR3 length equals 14 residues. CDR3 in DNA: TGTGCCAGCACCCTAGGAGGGGGAGGGGAAAAACTGTTTTTT. The encoded protein is CASTLGGGGEKLFF.

The chain uses TRBV6-5 and TRBJ1-1; D uncertain. Germline V gene sequence: CDR1 MNHEY, CDR2 SVGAGI. With 4 bases removed from V and 3 bases from J, the gap between germline ends came to 18 bases. The CDR3 runs to 16 residues. CDR3 bases: TGTGCCAGCAGTTCCTACGAGATTACCGGGGACACTGAAGCTTTCTTT. Amino acids: CASSSYEITGDTEAFF.

This clone was seen only a few times. The V and J genes are TRBV28 and TRBJ1-4; D call uncertain. This CDR3 spans 15 amino acids. In germline, CDR1 is MDHEN, CDR2 SYDVKM. V was clipped by 7 bases and J by 2 bases, with 14 bases between them. The CDR3 DNA sequence: TGTGCCAGCAAAGTTTCCGGTTTCACTAATGAAAAACTGTTTTTT. This sequence encodes CASKVSGFTNEKLFF.

This clone has a handful of counts. The rearrangement links TRBV9 to TRBJ2-2; the match to TRBD2 covers 7 bases. Germline CDR1 and CDR2: SGDLS and YYNGEE. The CDR3 spans 16 residues. With V trimmed by 0 bases and J by 1 base, 3 bases remained unmatched. In nucleotides, the CDR3 is TGTGCCAGCAGCGTAGGGGCTAGCGGGAACACCGGGGAGCTGTTTTTT. Translated, it gives CASSVGASGNTGELFF. The variable domain in full, completed from reference TRBV9 and TRBJ2-2, reads DSGVTQTPKHLITATGQRVTLRCSPRSGDLSVYWYQQSLDQGLQFLIQYYNGEERAKGNILERFSAQQFPDLHSELNLSSLELGDSALYFCASSVGASGNTGELFFGEGSRLTVL.

As regards this clone: Other DNA sequences in this sample translate to the same CDR3. The CDR3 nucleotides are TGTGCCAGCAGCTTAGCGAGCTCCTACGAGCAGTACTTC. Amino acid sequence: CASSLASSYEQYF. The V gene is TRBV7-6, the J gene TRBJ2-7; D uncertain. The germline V gene has CDR1 SGHVS and CDR2 FNYEAQ. The V end lost 0 bases, the J end lost 0 bases, and 3 bases lay between the germline ends. The CDR3 contains 13 residues.

The chain carries TRBV5-1 and TRBJ2-1, with TRBD2 as a possible D gene (6 bases). CDR1 and CDR2 from the germline V gene are SGHRS and YFSETQ. The length of the CDR3 is 17 residues. The V and J ends lost 1 base and 7 bases respectively, with 21 bases between them. CDR3 sequence: CASSLNPSGADGNEQFF. In DNA, the CDR3 is TGCGCCAGCAGCTTGAATCCTTCGGGAGCTGATGGGAATGAGCAGTTCTTC.

This sequence joins TRBV28 and TRBJ1-2; D gene unclear. Germline CDR1 MDHEN, CDR2 SYDVKM. Trimming took 2 bases from V and 2 from J, leaving 12 bases between them. The CDR3 extends over 15 amino acids. This chain's CDR3 is CASSLPRGGNYGYTF. DNA of the CDR3: TGTGCCAGCAGTTTACCCCGTGGAGGGAACTATGGCTACACCTTC.

This clone was recorded once. The chain recombines TRBV7-3 with TRBJ2-3; D unclear. The CDR3 is made up of 12 amino acids. CDR1 is SGHTA and CDR2 is FQGTGA in the germline V gene. Between the trimmed V and J ends, which lost 5 bases and 4 bases, there was a span of 7 bases. CDR3 bases: TGTGCCAGCAGCCCTCCCTCAGATACGCAGTATTTT. This codes for CASSPPSDTQYF.